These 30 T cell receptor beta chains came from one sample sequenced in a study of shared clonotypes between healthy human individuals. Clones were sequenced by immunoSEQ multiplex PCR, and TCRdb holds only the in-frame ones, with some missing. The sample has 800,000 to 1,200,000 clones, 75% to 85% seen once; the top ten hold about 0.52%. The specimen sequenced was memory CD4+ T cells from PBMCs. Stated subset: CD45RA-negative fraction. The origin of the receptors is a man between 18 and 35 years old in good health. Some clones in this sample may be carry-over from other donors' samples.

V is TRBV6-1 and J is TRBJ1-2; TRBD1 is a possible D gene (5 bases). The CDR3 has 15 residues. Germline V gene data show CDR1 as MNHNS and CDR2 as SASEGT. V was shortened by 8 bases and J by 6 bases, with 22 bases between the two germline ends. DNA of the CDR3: TGTGCCAGCTACAAAAACAGGCTCCTAAGCGATGGCTACACCTTC. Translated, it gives CASYKNRLLSDGYTF.

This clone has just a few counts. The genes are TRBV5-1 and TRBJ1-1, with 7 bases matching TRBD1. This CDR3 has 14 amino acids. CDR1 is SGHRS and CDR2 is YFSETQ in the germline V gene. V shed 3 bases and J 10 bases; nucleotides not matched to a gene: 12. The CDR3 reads CASSSPGQVGRAFF. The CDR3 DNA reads TGCGCCAGCAGCTCACCAGGACAGGTCGGTCGAGCTTTCTTT.

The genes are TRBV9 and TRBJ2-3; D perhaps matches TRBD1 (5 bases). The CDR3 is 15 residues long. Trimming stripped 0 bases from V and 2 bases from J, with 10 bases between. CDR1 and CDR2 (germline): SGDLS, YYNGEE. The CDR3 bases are TGTGCCAGCAGCGTAGTTGCGGACAACACAGATACGCAGTATTTT. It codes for CASSVVADNTDTQYF. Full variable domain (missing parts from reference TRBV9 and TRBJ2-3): DSGVTQTPKHLITATGQRVTLRCSPRSGDLSVYWYQQSLDQGLQFLIQYYNGEERAKGNILERFSAQQFPDLHSELNLSSLELGDSALYFCASSVVADNTDTQYFGPGTRLTVL.

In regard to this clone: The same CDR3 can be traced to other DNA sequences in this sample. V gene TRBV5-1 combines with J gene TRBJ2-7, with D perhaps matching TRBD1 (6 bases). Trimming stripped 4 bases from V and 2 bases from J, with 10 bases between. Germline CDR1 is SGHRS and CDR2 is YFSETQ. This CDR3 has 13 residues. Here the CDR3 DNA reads TGCGCCAGCAGCCTACCAGGGGCCTACGAGCAGTACTTC. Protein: CASSLPGAYEQYF.

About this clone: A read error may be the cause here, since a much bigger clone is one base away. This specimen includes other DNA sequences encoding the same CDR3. This CDR3 is CASSLDSANYGYTF. CDR3 sequence (DNA): TGCGCCAGCAGCTTGGACAGCGCTAACTATGGCTACACCTTC. The chain employs TRBV5-1 and TRBJ1-2; D uncertain. The CDR3 length is 14 residues. V was clipped by 0 bases and J by 0 bases, with 6 bases between them. Germline assignment: CDR1 SGHRS and CDR2 YFSETQ.

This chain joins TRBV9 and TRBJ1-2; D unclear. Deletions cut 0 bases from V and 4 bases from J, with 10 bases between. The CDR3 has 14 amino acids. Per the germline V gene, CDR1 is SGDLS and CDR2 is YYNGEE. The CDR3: CASSVGVSLYGYTF. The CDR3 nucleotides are TGTGCCAGCAGCGTAGGAGTCAGTCTCTATGGCTACACCTTC.

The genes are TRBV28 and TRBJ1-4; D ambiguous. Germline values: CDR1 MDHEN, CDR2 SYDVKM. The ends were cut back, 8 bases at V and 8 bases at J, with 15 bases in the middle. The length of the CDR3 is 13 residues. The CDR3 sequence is CASAVGREEKLFF. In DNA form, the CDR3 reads TGTGCCAGCGCAGTAGGGAGGGAGGAAAAACTGTTTTTT.

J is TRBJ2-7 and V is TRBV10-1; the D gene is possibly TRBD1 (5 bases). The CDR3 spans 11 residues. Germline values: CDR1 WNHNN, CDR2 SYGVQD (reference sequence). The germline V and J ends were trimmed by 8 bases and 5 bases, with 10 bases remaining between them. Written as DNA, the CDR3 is TGCGCCAGCGGTCAGGGCCACGAGCAGTACTTC. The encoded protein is CASGQGHEQYF.

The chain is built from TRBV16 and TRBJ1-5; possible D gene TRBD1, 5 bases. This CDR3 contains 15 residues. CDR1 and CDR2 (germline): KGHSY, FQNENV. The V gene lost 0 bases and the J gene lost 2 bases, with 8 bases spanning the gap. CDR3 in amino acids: CASSQSPGGNQPQHF. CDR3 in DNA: TGTGCCAGCAGCCAATCGCCGGGGGGCAATCAGCCCCAGCATTTT.

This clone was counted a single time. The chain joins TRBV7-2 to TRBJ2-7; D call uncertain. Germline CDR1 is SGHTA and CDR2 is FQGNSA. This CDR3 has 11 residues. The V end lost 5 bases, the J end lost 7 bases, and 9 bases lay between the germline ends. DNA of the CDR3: TGTGCCAGCAGCCCACAACTTGAGCAGTACTTC. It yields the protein CASSPQLEQYF.

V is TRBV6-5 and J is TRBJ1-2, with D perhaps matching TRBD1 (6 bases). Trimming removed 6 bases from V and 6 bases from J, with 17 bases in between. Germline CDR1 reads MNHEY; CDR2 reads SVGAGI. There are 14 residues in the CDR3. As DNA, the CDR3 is TGTGCCAGCAGCCCCGGGACATTTAAGGATGGCTACACCTTC. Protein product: CASSPGTFKDGYTF.

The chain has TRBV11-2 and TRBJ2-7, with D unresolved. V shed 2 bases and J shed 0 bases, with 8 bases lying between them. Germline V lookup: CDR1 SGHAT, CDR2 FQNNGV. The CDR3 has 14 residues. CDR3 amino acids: CASSLQGNSYEQYF. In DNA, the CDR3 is TGTGCCAGCAGCTTACAAGGGAACTCCTACGAGCAGTACTTC.

The chain's CDR3 is CASSPGEGRPYEQYF. CDR3 DNA: TGTGCCAGCAGTCCCGGAGAGGGGCGTCCCTACGAGCAGTACTTC. This chain links TRBV6-5 with TRBJ2-7; tentatively, D is TRBD1 or TRBD2 (5 bases each). The CDR3 has 15 amino acids. Germline CDR1 reads MNHEY; CDR2 reads SVGAGI. Trimming took off 5 bases at V and 2 bases at J, with 16 bases between the two ends.

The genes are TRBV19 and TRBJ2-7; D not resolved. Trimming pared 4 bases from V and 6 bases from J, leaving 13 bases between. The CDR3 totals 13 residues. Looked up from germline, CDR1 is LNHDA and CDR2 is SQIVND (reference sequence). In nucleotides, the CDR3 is TGTGCCAGTAGTAATTTCGGGTATTCCGAGCAGTACTTC. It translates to CASSNFGYSEQYF.

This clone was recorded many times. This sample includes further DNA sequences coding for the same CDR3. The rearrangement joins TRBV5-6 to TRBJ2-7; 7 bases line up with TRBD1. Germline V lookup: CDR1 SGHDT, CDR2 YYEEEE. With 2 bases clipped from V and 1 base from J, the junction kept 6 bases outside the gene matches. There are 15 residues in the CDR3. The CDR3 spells CASSFRRGLSYEQYF. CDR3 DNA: TGTGCCAGCAGCTTTCGAAGGGGGCTGTCCTACGAGCAGTACTTC.

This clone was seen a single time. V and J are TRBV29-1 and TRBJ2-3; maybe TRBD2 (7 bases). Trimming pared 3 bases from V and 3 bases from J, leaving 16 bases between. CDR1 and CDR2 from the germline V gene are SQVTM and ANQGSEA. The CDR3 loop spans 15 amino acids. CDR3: CSVEGAGDLTDTQYF. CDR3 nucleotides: TGCAGCGTTGAGGGGGCGGGAGACCTAACAGATACGCAGTATTTT.

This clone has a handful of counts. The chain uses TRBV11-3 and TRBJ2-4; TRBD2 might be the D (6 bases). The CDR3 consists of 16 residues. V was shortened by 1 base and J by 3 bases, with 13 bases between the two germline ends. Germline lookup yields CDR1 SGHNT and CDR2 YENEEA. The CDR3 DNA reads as TGTGCCAGCAGCTTAGGGGGAGGCCACGACAAAAACATTCAGTACTTC. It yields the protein CASSLGGGHDKNIQYF.

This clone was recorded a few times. CDR3 in DNA: TGTGCCAGCTCACCACAGGGGGCAATGGGCACTGAAGCTTTCTTT. It codes for CASSPQGAMGTEAFF. The rearrangement joins TRBV18 to TRBJ1-1; 7 nucleotides line up with TRBD1. Germline CDR1 is KGHSH and CDR2 is LQKENI. The CDR3 has 15 amino acids. V lost 1 base, J lost 4 bases, and 6 bases stayed unmatched.

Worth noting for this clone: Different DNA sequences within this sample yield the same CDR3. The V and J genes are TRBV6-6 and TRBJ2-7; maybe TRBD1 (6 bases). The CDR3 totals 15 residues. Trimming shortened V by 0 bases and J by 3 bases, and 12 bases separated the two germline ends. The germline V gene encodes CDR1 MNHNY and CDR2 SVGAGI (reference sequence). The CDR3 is CASSYSPQGGYEQYF. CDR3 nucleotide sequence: TGTGCCAGCAGTTACTCGCCTCAAGGGGGCTACGAGCAGTACTTC.

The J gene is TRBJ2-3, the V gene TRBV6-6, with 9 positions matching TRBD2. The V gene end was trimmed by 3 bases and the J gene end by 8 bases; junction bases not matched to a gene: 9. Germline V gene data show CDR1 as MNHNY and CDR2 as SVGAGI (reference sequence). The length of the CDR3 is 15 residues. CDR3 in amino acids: CASSYGGGRVITQYF. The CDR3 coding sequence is TGTGCCAGCAGTTATGGGGGCGGGAGGGTGATTACGCAGTATTTT.

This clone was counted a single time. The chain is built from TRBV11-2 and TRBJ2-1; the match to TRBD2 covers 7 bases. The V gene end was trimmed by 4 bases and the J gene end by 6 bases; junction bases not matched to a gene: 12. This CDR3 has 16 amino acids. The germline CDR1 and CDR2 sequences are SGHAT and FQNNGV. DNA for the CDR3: TGTGCCAGCAGCTCCGTTCGACTAGCAGGTGGCAATGAGCAGTTCTTC. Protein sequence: CASSSVRLAGGNEQFF.

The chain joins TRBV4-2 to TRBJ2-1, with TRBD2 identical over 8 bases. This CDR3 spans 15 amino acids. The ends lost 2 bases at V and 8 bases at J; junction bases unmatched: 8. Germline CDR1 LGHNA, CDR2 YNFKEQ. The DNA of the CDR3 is TGTGCCAGCAGCCAACTAGGGACTAGTTTCCATGAGCAGTTCTTC. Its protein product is CASSQLGTSFHEQFF.

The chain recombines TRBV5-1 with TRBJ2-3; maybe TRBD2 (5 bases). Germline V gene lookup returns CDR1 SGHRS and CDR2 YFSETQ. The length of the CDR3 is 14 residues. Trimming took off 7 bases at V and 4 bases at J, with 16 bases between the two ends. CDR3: CASLDSRAADTQYF. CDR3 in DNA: TGCGCCAGCCTGGACTCCCGAGCGGCAGATACGCAGTATTTT.

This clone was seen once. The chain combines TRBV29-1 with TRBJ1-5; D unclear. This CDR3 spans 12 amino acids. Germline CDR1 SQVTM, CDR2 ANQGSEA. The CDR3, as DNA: TGCAGTACGAGGACGGGCAATCAGCCCCAGCATTTT. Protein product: CSTRTGNQPQHF.

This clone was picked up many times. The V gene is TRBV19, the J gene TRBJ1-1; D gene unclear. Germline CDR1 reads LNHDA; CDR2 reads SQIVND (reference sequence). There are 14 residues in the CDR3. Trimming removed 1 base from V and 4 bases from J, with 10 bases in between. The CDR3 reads CASSIVRQATEAFF. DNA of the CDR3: TGTGCCAGTAGTATAGTGCGGCAGGCCACTGAAGCTTTCTTT.

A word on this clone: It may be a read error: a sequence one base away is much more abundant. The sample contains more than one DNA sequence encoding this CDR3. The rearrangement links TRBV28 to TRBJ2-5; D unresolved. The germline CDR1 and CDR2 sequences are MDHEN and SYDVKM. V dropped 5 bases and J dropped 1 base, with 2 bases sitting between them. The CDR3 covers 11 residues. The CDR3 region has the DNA TGTGCCAGCAGTCTCCAAGAGACCCAGTACTTC. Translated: CASSLQETQYF.

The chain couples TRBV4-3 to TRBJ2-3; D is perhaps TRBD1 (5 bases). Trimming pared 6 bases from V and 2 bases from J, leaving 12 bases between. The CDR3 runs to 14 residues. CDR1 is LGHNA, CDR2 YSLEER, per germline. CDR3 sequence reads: CASSLGPHTDTQYF. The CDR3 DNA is TGCGCCAGCAGTTTGGGGCCCCACACAGATACGCAGTATTTT.

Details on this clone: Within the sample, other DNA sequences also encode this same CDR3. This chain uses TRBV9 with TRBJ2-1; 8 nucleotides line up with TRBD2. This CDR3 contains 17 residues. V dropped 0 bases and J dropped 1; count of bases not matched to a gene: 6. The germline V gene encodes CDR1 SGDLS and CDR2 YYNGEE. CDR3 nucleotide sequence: TGTGCCAGCAGCGTAGAAGTGGGACTAGGATCCTACAATGAGCAGTTCTTC. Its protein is CASSVEVGLGSYNEQFF.

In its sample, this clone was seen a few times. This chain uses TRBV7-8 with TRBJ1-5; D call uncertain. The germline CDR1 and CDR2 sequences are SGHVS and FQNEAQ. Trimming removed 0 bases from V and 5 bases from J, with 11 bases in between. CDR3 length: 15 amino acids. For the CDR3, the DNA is TGTGCCAGCAGCTTAGCTCCAGGTGGCGATCAGCCCCAGCATTTT. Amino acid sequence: CASSLAPGGDQPQHF.

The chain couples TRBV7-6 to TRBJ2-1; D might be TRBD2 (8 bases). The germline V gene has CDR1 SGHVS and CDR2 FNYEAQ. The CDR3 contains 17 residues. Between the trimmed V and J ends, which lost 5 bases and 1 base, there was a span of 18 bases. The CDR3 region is CASSQGVAGRSYNEQFF. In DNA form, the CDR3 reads TGTGCCAGCAGCCAGGGGGTAGCGGGAAGGTCCTACAATGAGCAGTTCTTC.